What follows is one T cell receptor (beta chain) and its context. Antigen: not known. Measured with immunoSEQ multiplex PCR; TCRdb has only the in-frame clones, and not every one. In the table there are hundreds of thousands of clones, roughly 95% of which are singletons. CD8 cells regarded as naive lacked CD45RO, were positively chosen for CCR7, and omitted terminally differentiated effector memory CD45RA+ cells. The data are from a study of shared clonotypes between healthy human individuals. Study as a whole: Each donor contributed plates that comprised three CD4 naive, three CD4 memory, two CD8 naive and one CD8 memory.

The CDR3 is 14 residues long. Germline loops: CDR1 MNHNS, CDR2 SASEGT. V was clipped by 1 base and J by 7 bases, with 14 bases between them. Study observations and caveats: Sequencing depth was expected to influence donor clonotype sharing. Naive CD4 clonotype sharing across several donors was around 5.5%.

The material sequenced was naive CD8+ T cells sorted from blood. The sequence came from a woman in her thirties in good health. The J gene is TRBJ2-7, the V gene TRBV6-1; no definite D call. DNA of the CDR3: TGTGCCAGCAGTGAAGGGCCCCTCCCTCGGGAGCAGTACTTC. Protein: CASSEGPLPREQYF.